Below, 30 T cell receptor beta chains from the same sample are listed, as sequenced in a study of shared clonotypes between healthy human individuals. The data were produced by immunoSEQ multiplex PCR, yet TCRdb's version contains in-frame clones alone and is incomplete. The sample holds about 2,500,000 clones; just over 90% are singletons and the top ten take roughly 0.13%. Sequenced material: naive CD4+ T cells sorted from blood. Sample subset: CD45RA+ positively selected. The source of these receptors is a man younger than 30 in good health.

The chain employs TRBV2 and TRBJ2-5; 9 bases agree with TRBD1. Germline CDR1 is SNHLY and CDR2 is FYNNEI. The CDR3 contains 15 residues. Losses at the gene ends were 8 bases for V and 1 base for J; bases not matched to a gene: 8. This CDR3 is CASLKTGGSQETQYF. The CDR3, as DNA: TGTGCCAGCTTAAAGACAGGGGGAAGCCAAGAGACCCAGTACTTC.

This chain joins TRBV9 and TRBJ2-1; 10 bases align to TRBD2. The germline V gene encodes CDR1 SGDLS and CDR2 YYNGEE. This CDR3 is 16 amino acids long. With 2 bases clipped from V and 5 bases from J, the junction kept 7 bases outside the gene matches. The DNA for the CDR3 is TGTGCCAGCAGCGTGAAGCGGGAGGGCCTTCACAATGAGCAGTTCTTC. Its translation is CASSVKREGLHNEQFF.

The chain has TRBV2 and TRBJ2-7; TRBD1 is a possible D gene (6 bases). In germline, CDR1 is SNHLY, CDR2 FYNNEI. Trimming shortened V by 7 bases and J by 0 bases, and 16 bases separated the two germline ends. CDR3 size: 15 residues. The chain's CDR3 is CASKGQQGSSYEQYF. The CDR3 DNA is TGTGCCAGCAAAGGACAGCAAGGTAGCTCCTACGAGCAGTACTTC.

This clone was seen a handful of times. V is TRBV21-1 and J is TRBJ1-5. TRBV21-1 is a pseudogene. CDR3 length equals 16 residues. CDR3 amino acids: CASSISAGIGNQPQHF. CDR3 DNA sequence: TGTGCCAGCAGCATCTCGGCGGGGATAGGCAATCAGCCCCAGCATTTT.

The chain combines TRBV6-5 with TRBJ1-1, with unresolved D. Per germline, CDR1 MNHEY and CDR2 SVGAGI. The V end lost 5 bases, the J end lost 5 bases, and 15 bases lay between the germline ends. The CDR3 is 14 residues long. The CDR3 region is CASSATGVGTEAFF. The CDR3 DNA reads TGTGCCAGCAGTGCGACTGGGGTGGGGACTGAAGCTTTCTTT.

The rearrangement uses TRBV4-3 and TRBJ2-1; D not resolved. Trimming pared 4 bases from V and 7 bases from J, leaving 11 bases between. This CDR3 region has 13 residues. Germline CDR1 is LGHNA and CDR2 is YSLEER. For the CDR3, the DNA is TGCGCCAGCAGCCCTCGACTGTGGAATGAGCAGTTCTTC. Its translation: CASSPRLWNEQFF.

This chain connects TRBV9 to TRBJ2-7, with D unclear. This CDR3 has 15 residues. Trimming took 0 bases from V and 3 from J, leaving 13 bases between them. Germline CDR1 SGDLS, CDR2 YYNGEE. CDR3 loop: CASSVGQDQSYEQYF. The CDR3 DNA is TGTGCCAGCAGCGTAGGACAAGATCAAAGCTACGAGCAGTACTTC.

This clone was recorded many times. This same CDR3 is encoded by further DNA sequences in the sample. The chain couples TRBV28 to TRBJ1-5; D unclear. The CDR3 length is 11 residues. The germline V gene has CDR1 MDHEN and CDR2 SYDVKM. Trimming left V 6 bases short and J 1 base short, with 1 base between. DNA for the CDR3: TGTGCCAGCAGGAGCAATCAGCCCCAGCATTTT. It codes for CASRSNQPQHF.

The genes are TRBV7-2 and TRBJ2-5; the match to TRBD2 covers 16 bases. This CDR3 spans 18 amino acids. Germline lookup yields CDR1 SGHTA and CDR2 FQGNSA. V gave up 3 bases and J gave up 4 bases; unmatched junction bases: 8. The CDR3 loop reads CASSFLGTSGRARETQYF. CDR3 coding DNA: TGTGCCAGCAGCTTCCTCGGGACTAGCGGGAGGGCCCGAGAGACCCAGTACTTC.

This clone has a handful of counts. This rearrangement joins TRBV27 to TRBJ1-6; 8 positions match TRBD1. Germline assignment: CDR1 MNHEY and CDR2 SMNVEV (reference sequence). The CDR3 length is 13 residues. V lost 6 bases and J lost 9; bases outside the gene matches: 4. The CDR3 loop is CASRQGASSPLHF. The CDR3 DNA reads TGTGCCAGCAGGCAGGGGGCGTCTTCACCCCTCCACTTT.

The V and J genes are TRBV6-5 and TRBJ1-4, with D maybe TRBD1 (5 bases). CDR1 is MNHEY and CDR2 is SVGAGI in the germline V gene. There are 15 residues in the CDR3. Trimming removed 8 bases from V and 8 bases from J, with 21 bases in between. CDR3 nucleotide sequence: TGTGCCAGCCGTGGGGCTGTGGGTCAGACAGAAAAACTGTTTTTT. Amino acid sequence: CASRGAVGQTEKLFF.

This sequence joins TRBV6-6 and TRBJ1-2; 10 bases map to TRBD1. This CDR3 has 15 residues. Germline CDR1 MNHNY, CDR2 SVGAGI (reference sequence). V lost 6 bases to trimming and J lost 6 bases; unmatched junction nucleotides: 10. Here the CDR3 reads CASSKSGTGAHGYTF. The CDR3 nucleotides read TGTGCCAGCAGCAAAAGCGGGACAGGGGCCCATGGCTACACCTTC.

The chain combines TRBV5-1 with TRBJ2-1; TRBD2 matches 8 bases. Germline CDR1 and CDR2: SGHRS and YFSETQ. Trimming removed 9 bases from V and 2 bases from J; junction bases left unmatched: 7. There are 14 residues in the CDR3. For the CDR3, the DNA is TGCGCCACCAAACGCGGGGGGACCTACAATGAGCAGTTCTTC. Translating it yields CATKRGGTYNEQFF.

The V call is TRBV5-1, the J call TRBJ2-3; D is undetermined. CDR1 is SGHRS, CDR2 YFSETQ, per germline. The CDR3 sequence is 13 residues long. V shed 6 bases and J shed 0 bases, with 8 bases lying between them. CDR3: CASTRFSTDTQYF. CDR3 coding DNA: TGCGCCAGCACACGCTTCAGCACAGATACGCAGTATTTT.

This chain connects TRBV19 to TRBJ1-2, with a tentative D call TRBD1 (6 bases). The V and J ends lost 5 bases and 2 bases respectively, with 12 bases between them. Germline CDR1 reads LNHDA; CDR2 reads SQIVND (reference sequence). The CDR3 runs to 14 residues. The CDR3 loop is CASSYPTGNYGYTF. The CDR3 nucleotides are TGTGCCAGTAGTTACCCCACAGGGAACTATGGCTACACCTTC.

V and J are TRBV19 and TRBJ2-7; 10 bases align to TRBD2. J lost 4 bases, V lost 1 base, and 4 bases had no gene match. Germline V gene sequence: CDR1 LNHDA, CDR2 SQIVND (reference sequence). CDR3 length: 15 residues. The CDR3 sequence is CASSIASGRGYEQYF. The CDR3 bases are TGTGCCAGTAGTATAGCTAGCGGGAGAGGGTACGAGCAGTACTTC.

The CDR3 DNA follows: TGTGCCAGCAGCGACGCGCGGACCGCGAACACCGGGGAGCTGTTTTTT. Protein product: CASSDARTANTGELFF. The rearrangement joins TRBV7-2 to TRBJ2-2, with no clear D. The CDR3 contains 16 residues. Trimming took 5 bases from V and 0 from J, leaving 13 bases between them. CDR1 is SGHTA, CDR2 FQGNSA, per germline.

The chain is built from TRBV7-2 and TRBJ2-1, with 12 bases lining up with TRBD2. The CDR3 runs to 15 residues. The V and J ends lost 5 bases and 8 bases, in that order; junction bases with no gene match: 7. Per germline, CDR1 SGHTA and CDR2 FQGNSA. The CDR3 spells CASSPRLAGGDEQFF. The CDR3 nucleotides are TGTGCCAGCAGCCCTCGGCTAGCGGGAGGGGATGAGCAGTTCTTC.

This chain uses TRBV10-3 with TRBJ1-2; D gene ambiguous. From germline, CDR1 is ENHRY and CDR2 SYGVKD. The CDR3 consists of 13 residues. Trimming removed 2 bases from V and 8 bases from J, with 12 bases in between. DNA for the CDR3: TGTGCCATCAGTGAGCTTGAATTACAGGGCTACACCTTC. This translates into CAISELELQGYTF.

The V gene is TRBV15, the J gene TRBJ1-5; D not certain. The CDR3 contains 14 residues. Trimming removed 3 bases from V and 2 bases from J, with 8 bases in between. Germline CDR1 LNHNV, CDR2 YYDKDF (reference sequence). The CDR3, as DNA: TGTGCCACCAGCAGTAGAGATGGCAATCAGCCCCAGCATTTT. Its translation is CATSSRDGNQPQHF. The entire variable domain, with the rest obtained from reference TRBV15 and TRBJ1-5, is as follows: DAMVIQNPRYQVTQFGKPVTLSCSQTLNHNVMYWYQQKSSQAPKLLFHYYDKDFNNEADTPDNFQSRRPNTSFCFLDIRSPGLGDTAMYLCATSSRDGNQPQHFGDGTRLSIL.

Turning to this clone: Other DNA sequences in this specimen translate into the identical CDR3. The chain combines TRBV7-2 with TRBJ2-5; D uncertain. The V end lost 1 base, the J end lost 5 bases, and 5 bases lay between the germline ends. Germline values: CDR1 SGHTA, CDR2 FQGNSA. CDR3 length: 12 residues. CDR3 sequence (DNA): TGTGCCAGCAGCTTAGATCGGGAGACCCAGTACTTC. Protein sequence: CASSLDRETQYF.

The genes are TRBV6-5 and TRBJ2-5; D is uncertain. The V and J ends lost 2 bases and 2 bases respectively, with 12 bases between them. Germline CDR1 MNHEY, CDR2 SVGAGI. CDR3 length equals 15 residues. The CDR3 loop is CASSYRLTLQETQYF. The CDR3 DNA reads TGTGCCAGCAGTTACCGGCTAACTCTTCAAGAGACCCAGTACTTC.

About this clone: Other DNA sequences in this sample translate to the same CDR3. The J gene is TRBJ2-7, the V gene TRBV28; no reliable D call. The CDR3 extends over 12 amino acids. CDR1 is MDHEN and CDR2 is SYDVKM in the germline V gene. V was trimmed by 1 base and J by 6 bases, leaving 7 bases between them. The CDR3 is CASSLLAAEQYF. Here the CDR3 DNA reads TGTGCCAGCAGTTTATTGGCTGCCGAGCAGTACTTC.

The chain recombines TRBV5-6 with TRBJ1-1; TRBD1 matches at 7 bases. The germline CDR1 and CDR2 sequences are SGHDT and YYEEEE. After removal of 3 bases from V and 2 bases from J, the junction contained 7 bases not matched to a gene. The CDR3 has 15 amino acids. In nucleotides, the CDR3 is TGTGCCAGCAGCTCATCGACAGGGAGAAACACTGAAGCTTTCTTT. It codes for CASSSSTGRNTEAFF.

The CDR3 nucleotides are TGCGCCAGCAGCCAACCGGGACAGGGGTACACCGGGGAGCTGTTTTTT. Translation: CASSQPGQGYTGELFF. This rearrangement joins TRBV4-1 to TRBJ2-2, with TRBD1 identical over 10 bases. Germline V gene sequence: CDR1 MGHRA, CDR2 YSYEKL. CDR3 length: 16 residues. J lost 3 bases, V lost 2 bases, and 3 bases had no gene match.

The rearrangement joins TRBV6-5 to TRBJ2-7; TRBD1 might be the D (5 bases). Germline CDR1 is MNHEY and CDR2 is SVGAGI. The CDR3 is made up of 12 amino acids. The V gene lost 6 bases and the J gene lost 7 bases, with 13 bases spanning the gap. The CDR3 reads CASRRGAREQYF. In DNA, the CDR3 is TGTGCCAGCAGGCGTGGGGCGAGGGAGCAGTACTTC.

The chain has TRBV19 and TRBJ2-1, with TRBD2 matching 10 bases. With V trimmed by 5 bases and J by 2 bases, 12 bases remained unmatched. Germline CDR1 reads LNHDA; CDR2 reads SQIVND (reference sequence). CDR3 length: 18 residues. The CDR3 sequence: CASSPKWGSGGPYNEQFF. Written as DNA, the CDR3 is TGTGCCAGTAGTCCCAAGTGGGGTAGCGGGGGGCCCTACAATGAGCAGTTCTTC. The variable domain in full, completed from reference TRBV19 and TRBJ2-1, reads DGGITQSPKYLFRKEGQNVTLSCEQNLNHDAMYWYRQDPGQGLRLIYYSQIVNDFQKGDIAEGYSVSREKKESFPLTVTSAQKNPTAFYLCASSPKWGSGGPYNEQFFGPGTRLTVL.

The chain has TRBV5-1 and TRBJ2-7; D gene ambiguous. The V gene lost 5 bases and the J gene lost 4 bases, with 19 bases spanning the gap. This CDR3 has 15 residues. Germline V gene lookup returns CDR1 SGHRS and CDR2 YFSETQ. CDR3 in amino acids: CASSNRETPSYEQYF. CDR3 DNA sequence: TGCGCCAGCAGTAACCGAGAGACCCCATCGTACGAGCAGTACTTC.

This clone was found once. V is TRBV5-1 and J is TRBJ2-1; D possibly corresponds to TRBD1 (5 bases). The germline V gene has CDR1 SGHRS and CDR2 YFSETQ. V lost 4 bases to trimming and J lost 7 bases, with 12 bases between them. CDR3 length: 13 amino acids. CDR3 nucleotide sequence: TGCGCCAGCAGCGTAGGGGTAGTGAATGAGCAGTTCTTC. It specifies CASSVGVVNEQFF.

As concerns this clone: A junction end diverges from the germline sequence, so it may reflect a read error. This rearrangement joins TRBV4-1 to TRBJ1-2; D uncertain. CDR3 length: 15 residues. In germline, CDR1 is MGHRA, CDR2 YSYEKL. The CDR3 reads CASGQVPAGIYGYTF. In DNA, the CDR3 is TGCGCCAGCGGCCAAGTCCCGGCAGGTATCTATGGCTACACCTTC.